The present T cell receptor (beta chain) was sequenced within a study of sequential checkpoint blockade in melanoma. Germline V gene data show CDR1 as MGHRA and CDR2 as YSYEKL. Trimming stripped 1 base from V and 8 bases from J, with 15 bases between. CDR3 length: 15 amino acids. TCRdb keeps only in-frame clones here, not all; method: immunoSEQ multiplex PCR. The sample yields over 15,000 clones, around 70% seen once. Sample treatment: randomized to nivolumab then ipilimumab (arm A) or the reverse (arm B). This sequence was found in a human donor with melanoma. Specimen: CD8+ T cells sorted from blood (inferred from file names), collected from a patient given nivolumab and ipilimumab in sequence. The chain joins TRBV4-1 to TRBJ2-1, with D perhaps TRBD2 (6 bases). The CDR3 reads CASSQVGGGLYEQFF. In nucleotides, the CDR3 is TGCGCCAGCAGCCAAGTCGGTGGGGGGTTGTATGAGCAGTTCTTC.